This is a list of T cell receptor beta chains from one sample in a study of CD8 T cells in ankylosing spondylitis. Via MiXCR, TCRdb re-called the 5' RACE reads, giving one row per CDR3 protein. There are about 130,000 distinct CDR3 sequences in the sample; around 7% occur only once, and roughly an eighth lies in the top ten. Specimen: blood, either unsorted or a sorted T cell fraction (not recorded which). These receptors were taken from a male donor with ankylosing spondylitis or in good health (not recorded which). Each CDR3 is given with its conserved first and last residue.

cdr3_aa: CATGDREAKTGELFF; j_call: TRBJ2-2; v_call: TRBV24-1
cdr3_aa: CASSLRGRTEQFF; j_call: TRBJ2-1; v_call: TRBV16
cdr3_aa: CASSLPGQTFYGYTF; j_call: TRBJ1-2; v_call: TRBV28
cdr3_aa: CSARREHQETQYF; j_call: TRBJ2-5; v_call: TRBV20-1
cdr3_aa: CSAKREASADTQYF; j_call: TRBJ2-3; v_call: TRBV29-1
cdr3_aa: CATSDYGEGWTGELFF; j_call: TRBJ2-2; v_call: TRBV24-1
cdr3_aa: CASNLRLRDRGPEKLFF; j_call: TRBJ1-4; v_call: TRBV12-3/TRBV12-4
cdr3_aa: CASSGQAGEKLFF; j_call: TRBJ1-4; v_call: TRBV10-2
cdr3_aa: CASSPRGSNTGELFF; j_call: TRBJ2-2; v_call: TRBV5-1
cdr3_aa: CASSTHRAGSNQPQHF; j_call: TRBJ1-5; v_call: TRBV7-8
cdr3_aa: CASSSGPANTEAFF; j_call: TRBJ1-1; v_call: TRBV7-9
cdr3_aa: CASSLAGRGPYNEQFF; j_call: TRBJ2-1; v_call: TRBV5-1
cdr3_aa: CASSRQGNYGYTF; j_call: TRBJ1-2; v_call: TRBV6-2/TRBV6-3
cdr3_aa: CASSKDRGTEAFF; j_call: TRBJ1-1; v_call: TRBV11-1
cdr3_aa: CASTATHNYGYTF; j_call: TRBJ1-2; v_call: TRBV7-9
cdr3_aa: CASSFWTAHTGELFF; j_call: TRBJ2-2; v_call: TRBV7-9
cdr3_aa: CSARDTAEAFF; j_call: TRBJ1-1; v_call: TRBV20-1
cdr3_aa: CASSIDSGSDEQFF; j_call: TRBJ2-1; v_call: TRBV21-1
cdr3_aa: CASSADGPAATNEKLFF; j_call: TRBJ1-4; v_call: TRBV19
cdr3_aa: CAISELGVASPRETQYF; j_call: TRBJ2-3; v_call: TRBV10-3